This T cell receptor beta chain was sequenced in a study of T cells in Graves' hyperthyroidism and ophthalmopathy. Study-level findings and limits: Blood samples included most of the expanded thyroid clonotypes exceeding 0.001.

V lost 5 bases to trimming and J lost 1 base, with 8 bases between them. This CDR3 spans 12 amino acids. Germline CDR1 and CDR2: DFQATT and SNEGSKA (reference sequence). RNA transcripts provided the source from which TCR beta CDR3 regions were amplified. The TCR CDR3 first-round RT-PCR relied on the HTBI primer set. TCRdb reprocessed the multiplex PCR reads via MiXCR and lists one record per CDR3 protein. This table holds fewer than 750,000 distinct CDR3 sequences, 46% found once. These patients, aged 18 to 65, had recently diagnosed hyperthyroidism lasting under 2 months. This clonotype has at least ten counts. Its antigen is unknown.

The TCR comes from a woman in her late teens or twenties with Graves' hyperthyroidism. Sequencing was carried out using peripheral blood or thyroid tissue (not recorded which). This chain links TRBV20-1 with TRBJ1-1; D is unclear. CDR3 coding DNA: TGCAGTGCTGGCCAATCGAACACTGAAGCTTTCTTT. Encoded protein: CSAGQSNTEAFF.